This T cell receptor beta chain was sequenced for a study of cytomegalovirus exposure and HLA in healthy donors. In the PCR, 60 Vbeta and 13 Jbeta primers were used. Produced via immunoSEQ multiplex PCR; TCRdb's table is partial and in-frame only. Among about 130,000 clones listed, 50% to 75% were seen once. The germline V and J ends were trimmed by 2 bases and 0 bases, with 14 bases remaining between them. Germline CDR1 is KGHSH and CDR2 is LQKENI. The CDR3 contains 17 residues. The chain recombines TRBV18 with TRBJ1-3; D call uncertain. Sequenced material: PBMCs. This TCR derives from a woman in her thirties or forties in good health and CMV-seronegative. CDR3 sequence reads: CASSPTVLAGSGNTIYF. CDR3 sequence (DNA): TGTGCCAGCTCACCAACAGTCTTGGCGGGCTCTGGAAACACCATATATTTT.